What follows are 28 T cell receptor beta chains derived from one specimen sequenced in a study of blood T cells in healthy people across ages. Then a second PCR, running about 6 to 11 cycles, was carried out with a sample-barcoded 5' primer and a J-beta primer mix. MiXCR, applied by TCRdb to the 5' RACE reads, yields one record per CDR3 protein. Here the sample spans around 1,800,000 distinct CDR3 sequences, around 42% being singletons. Sequencing used blood. The receptors come from a human donor in good health.

The chain couples TRBV11-1 to TRBJ1-2; D gene uncertain. Trimming pared 5 bases from V and 0 bases from J, leaving 13 bases between. This CDR3 comprises 15 residues. Germline values: CDR1 SGHAT, CDR2 FQDESV (reference sequence). For the CDR3, the DNA is TGTGCCAGCAGCCCAAGGACGGAACCTAACTATGGCTACACCTTC. Amino acid sequence: CASSPRTEPNYGYTF.

The chain is built from TRBV28 and TRBJ2-5, with 7 nucleotides matching TRBD1. The CDR3 covers 15 residues. Germline CDR1 and CDR2: MDHEN and SYDVKM. After removal of 7 bases from V and 2 bases from J, the junction contained 10 bases not matched to a gene. The DNA of the CDR3 is TGTGCCAGCACCCCGGGACAGACCCAACAAGAGACCCAGTACTTC. As protein: CASTPGQTQQETQYF.

The CDR3 sequence: CASSTFGRTGTQYF. The CDR3 DNA sequence: TGTGCCAGCAGCACCTTTGGGCGTACGGGGACCCAGTACTTC. J is TRBJ2-5 and V is TRBV11-2; no definite D call. Per the germline V gene, CDR1 is SGHAT and CDR2 is FQNNGV. V lost 5 bases, J lost 7 bases, and 17 bases lay in between. The CDR3 contains 14 residues.

The V and J genes are TRBV28 and TRBJ1-1, with D unclear. The CDR3 has 12 amino acids. Germline CDR1 MDHEN, CDR2 SYDVKM. Trimming left V 1 base short and J 3 bases short, with 3 bases between. The CDR3 reads CASSLFDTEAFF. The CDR3 coding sequence is TGTGCCAGCAGTTTATTCGACACTGAAGCTTTCTTT.

The chain uses TRBV24-1 and TRBJ2-5; perhaps TRBD1 as D (7 bases). The CDR3 extends over 15 amino acids. Per germline, CDR1 KGHDR and CDR2 SFDVKD. Deletions cut 4 bases from V and 1 base from J, with 12 bases between. The CDR3 is CATSEIRGAQETQYF. CDR3 bases: TGTGCCACCAGTGAGATCAGGGGGGCCCAAGAGACCCAGTACTTC.

This clonotype was seen more than once but under ten times. V is TRBV20-1 and J is TRBJ1-1; D remains unclear. The CDR3 is 16 amino acids. Between the trimmed V and J ends, which lost 0 bases and 1 base, there was a span of 15 bases. Looked up from germline, CDR1 is DFQATT and CDR2 is SNEGSKA (reference sequence). The CDR3 sequence is CSARDPRGGANTEAFF. The DNA of the CDR3 is TGCAGTGCTAGAGATCCCCGAGGAGGCGCGAACACTGAAGCTTTCTTT.

The rearrangement links TRBV2 to TRBJ2-3, with 9 bases fitting TRBD2. This CDR3 contains 18 residues. CDR1 and CDR2 (germline): SNHLY, FYNNEI. With V trimmed by 0 bases and J by 8 bases, 15 bases remained unmatched. CDR3 coding DNA: TGTGCCAGCAGTGAAGCCCCTGGGACTAGCCGAGGGGGAGGTACGCAGTATTTT. Its translation: CASSEAPGTSRGGGTQYF.

This clonotype occurred a few times. This chain connects TRBV4-1 to TRBJ1-2; weak D call: TRBD1 (5 bases). Trimming pared 4 bases from V and 8 bases from J, leaving 14 bases between. The CDR3 runs 13 residues. CDR1 MGHRA and CDR2 YSYEKL come from the germline V gene. The CDR3 is CASSLQTGDGYTF. CDR3 DNA sequence: TGCGCCAGCAGCCTGCAGACGGGGGACGGCTACACCTTC.

This chain uses TRBV7-2 with TRBJ1-4; D remains unclear. Germline V gene lookup returns CDR1 SGHTA and CDR2 FQGNSA. The CDR3 consists of 13 residues. V lost 2 bases and J lost 8, with 9 bases in between. The CDR3 region is CASSLNVEEKLFF. The CDR3 DNA reads as TGTGCCAGCAGCTTAAACGTCGAGGAAAAACTGTTTTTT.

This clonotype was seen only a few times. This chain uses TRBV2 with TRBJ2-5; D uncertain. Near its end, the DNA agrees better with TRBJ2-7, so the J call may be wrong. This CDR3 is 12 amino acids long. The germline V gene encodes CDR1 SNHLY and CDR2 FYNNEI. The CDR3 region has the DNA TGTGCCAGCAGGCCCTGGCTATACGAGCAGTACTTC. Translated, it gives CASRPWLYEQYF.

This clonotype turned up a few times. The chain combines TRBV5-1 with TRBJ1-1; D is perhaps TRBD1 (6 bases). The CDR3 contains 16 residues. The V gene lost 0 bases and the J gene lost 3 bases, with 15 bases spanning the gap. Germline-derived CDR1 and CDR2 are SGHRS and YFSETQ. The CDR3 nucleotides read TGCGCCAGCAGCTTGGTGCCAGGGGTGGTTGACACTGAAGCTTTCTTT. Its translation: CASSLVPGVVDTEAFF.

This clonotype was counted a few times. The chain is built from TRBV15 and TRBJ2-1; 9 bases match TRBD2. The CDR3 length is 15 residues. The V and J ends lost 0 bases and 11 bases, in that order; junction bases with no gene match: 8. Germline V CDR1 and CDR2: LNHNV, YYDKDF (reference sequence). CDR3 DNA: TGTGCCACCAGCAGAGATTCAGCTAGCGGGGACCAGCAGTTCTTC. Translating it yields CATSRDSASGDQQFF.

The V call is TRBV12-3 or TRBV12-4, the J call TRBJ1-1; the D gene is possibly TRBD1 (6 bases). Trimming removed 5 bases at V and 5 bases at J, with 15 bases between. This CDR3 has 14 amino acids. This CDR3 reads CASSPQGRGTEAFF. CDR3 DNA: TGTGCCAGCAGTCCGCAGGGAAGGGGGACTGAAGCTTTCTTT.

The chain joins TRBV13 to TRBJ1-1; 8 nucleotides match TRBD1. The length of the CDR3 is 16 residues. V trimming: 0 bases; J trimming: 2 bases; junction bases outside the gene matches: 5. Germline CDR1 is PRHDT and CDR2 is FYEKMQ (reference sequence). CDR3 nucleotides: TGTGCCAGCAGCTTAGGCGGGGACAGGAGAAACACTGAAGCTTTCTTT. Translating gives CASSLGGDRRNTEAFF.

The chain combines TRBV20-1 with TRBJ1-5, with no clear D. CDR1 DFQATT and CDR2 SNEGSKA come from the germline V gene (reference sequence). The CDR3 consists of 14 residues. V lost 1 base and J 6 bases, leaving 13 bases between the germline ends. For the CDR3, the DNA is TGCAGTGCTAGAGGTGGTCCACCAGTTCAGCCCCAGCATTTT. This codes for CSARGGPPVQPQHF.

This clonotype showed up just a few times. The gene calls are TRBV18 and TRBJ1-1, with a tentative D call TRBD1 (6 bases). CDR3 size: 12 residues. Germline assignment: CDR1 KGHSH and CDR2 LQKENI. The V and J ends lost 3 bases and 6 bases respectively, with 8 bases between them. CDR3 in DNA: TGTGCCAGCTCACCGGGACACCCTGAAGCTTTCTTT. Amino acids: CASSPGHPEAFF.

A remark on this clonotype: It may be a read error: a sequence one base away is much more abundant. This sequence joins TRBV4-3 and TRBJ2-7; TRBD1 or TRBD2 may be the D gene (6 bases each). In germline, CDR1 is LGHNA, CDR2 YSLEER. V dropped 0 bases and J dropped 7 bases, with 19 bases sitting between them. The CDR3 consists of 16 residues. CDR3 in DNA: TGCGCCAGCAGCCAAGATATCGGGGGCTCCTACAATGAGCAGTACTTC. Amino acids: CASSQDIGGSYNEQYF.

Many counts were recorded for this clonotype. The chain links TRBV29-1 to TRBJ2-7; D unresolved. The CDR3 spans 12 residues. Germline CDR1 is SQVTM and CDR2 is ANQGSEA. V was trimmed by 6 bases and J by 1 base, leaving 10 bases between them. The CDR3 here is CSVTESSYEQYF. Here the CDR3 DNA reads TGCAGCGTAACAGAATCGTCCTACGAGCAGTACTTC.

This clonotype was found a few times. The chain recombines TRBV29-1 with TRBJ2-5, with TRBD2 matching 10 bases. Germline V gene data show CDR1 as SQVTM and CDR2 as ANQGSEA. The ends lost 5 bases at V and 5 bases at J; junction bases unmatched: 8. The CDR3 length is 14 residues. The CDR3 spells CSVLLAGGLETQYF. As DNA, the CDR3 is TGCAGCGTTTTATTAGCGGGGGGTTTGGAGACCCAGTACTTC.

The J gene is TRBJ2-3, the V gene TRBV20-1; TRBD2 is a possible D gene (6 bases). Germline values: CDR1 DFQATT, CDR2 SNEGSKA (reference sequence). CDR3 length: 15 amino acids. Trimming removed 0 bases at V and 8 bases at J, with 18 bases between. The CDR3 spells CSARDSGRDPATQYF. CDR3 DNA: TGCAGTGCTAGAGATAGCGGCAGAGATCCGGCTACGCAGTATTTT.

A remark on this clonotype: At one of its ends the junction is not consistent with the germline gene, which may arise from a read error. The rearrangement links TRBV7-2 to TRBJ2-1, with 8 bases identical to TRBD2. Germline V gene data show CDR1 as SGHTA and CDR2 as FQGNSA. This CDR3 contains 14 residues. The CDR3 loop reads CASSLAGGGYEKFF. CDR3 nucleotide sequence: TGTGCCAGCAGCTTAGCCGGCGGGGGGTATGAGAAGTTCTTC.

J is TRBJ1-2 and V is TRBV7-9; perhaps TRBD1 as D (6 bases). This CDR3 has 14 residues. Germline V lookup: CDR1 SEHNR, CDR2 FQNEAQ (reference sequence). The germline V and J ends were trimmed by 3 bases and 4 bases, with 12 bases remaining between them. The CDR3 protein is CASSFGGAGYGYTF. In DNA, the CDR3 is TGTGCCAGCAGCTTTGGGGGCGCAGGCTATGGCTACACCTTC.

In its sample, this clonotype was seen a few times. This chain links TRBV4-3 with TRBJ1-5, with D possibly TRBD1 on 5 matching bases. The V end was cut by 3 bases, the J end by 5 bases, with 14 bases between. The CDR3 has 15 amino acids. Germline V gene sequence: CDR1 LGHNA, CDR2 YSLEER. The CDR3 region is CASSHDTGADQPQHF. The CDR3, as DNA: TGCGCCAGCAGCCATGATACAGGAGCGGATCAGCCCCAGCATTTT.

This clonotype turned up a few times. The gene calls are TRBV5-1 and TRBJ2-7; 7 bases agree with TRBD1. CDR3 length: 14 amino acids. The ends lost 5 bases at V and 7 bases at J; junction bases unmatched: 12. The V gene's germline CDR1 is SGHRS and CDR2 YFSETQ. The CDR3 region has the DNA TGCGCCAGCAGACCAGACAGGGATCTGGGTGAGCAGTACTTC. Its protein product is CASRPDRDLGEQYF.

This clonotype has more than one count but fewer than ten. This sequence joins TRBV5-1 and TRBJ2-7; possibly TRBD2 for D (5 bases). The CDR3 consists of 12 residues. Germline V gives CDR1 SGHRS, CDR2 YFSETQ. V was shortened by 5 bases and J by 3 bases, with 9 bases between the two germline ends. The DNA for the CDR3 is TGCGCCAGCAGGACCGGGAACTACGAGCAGTACTTC. As protein: CASRTGNYEQYF.

This clonotype was seen only a few times. The chain carries TRBV14 and TRBJ2-1; possible D gene TRBD2, 7 bases. Trimming stripped 0 bases from V and 2 bases from J, with 14 bases between. The germline gives CDR1 SGHDN, CDR2 FVKESK. The CDR3 length is 17 residues. CDR3 sequence reads: CASSQDRRGGPYNEQFF. The CDR3 bases are TGTGCCAGCAGCCAAGATCGAAGGGGGGGACCCTACAATGAGCAGTTCTTC.

This clonotype has a handful of counts. This sequence joins TRBV7-2 and TRBJ1-4; TRBD1 agrees at 7 bases. The CDR3 runs 15 residues. The ends lost 3 bases at V and 3 bases at J; junction bases unmatched: 4. In germline, CDR1 is SGHTA, CDR2 FQGNSA. The CDR3 spells CASSFKGGPNEKLFF. The CDR3 DNA sequence: TGTGCCAGCAGCTTTAAAGGGGGCCCTAATGAAAAACTGTTTTTT.

This clonotype has just one count. The chain recombines TRBV5-1 with TRBJ2-1, with no clear D. The CDR3 extends over 15 amino acids. Germline V gene data show CDR1 as SGHRS and CDR2 as YFSETQ. V lost 7 bases, J lost 1 base, and 15 bases lay in between. The CDR3 here is CASGAQSQSYNEQFF. In DNA, the CDR3 is TGCGCCAGCGGCGCCCAGAGTCAATCCTACAATGAGCAGTTCTTC.